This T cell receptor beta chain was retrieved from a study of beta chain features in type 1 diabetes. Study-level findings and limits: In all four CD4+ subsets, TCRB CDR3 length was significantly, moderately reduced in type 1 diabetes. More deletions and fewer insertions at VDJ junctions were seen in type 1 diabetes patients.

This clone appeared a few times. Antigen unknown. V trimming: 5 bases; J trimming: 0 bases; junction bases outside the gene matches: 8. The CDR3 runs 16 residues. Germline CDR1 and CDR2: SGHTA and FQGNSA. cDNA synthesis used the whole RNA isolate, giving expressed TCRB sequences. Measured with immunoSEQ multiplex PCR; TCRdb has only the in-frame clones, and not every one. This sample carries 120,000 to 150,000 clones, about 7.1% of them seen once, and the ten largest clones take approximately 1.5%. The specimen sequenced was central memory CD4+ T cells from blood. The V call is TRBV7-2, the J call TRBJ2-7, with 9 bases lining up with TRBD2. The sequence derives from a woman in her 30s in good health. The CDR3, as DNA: TGTGCCAGCAGCGCGACGATAGCGGGAGTCTCCTACGAGCAGTACTTC. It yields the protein CASSATIAGVSYEQYF.